This TCR beta chain was recovered during a study of response to subunit inactivated influenza vaccine. Study outcomes and limitations: After each seasonal influenza vaccination, few new T cells are recruited, the authors suggested.

TCRdb re-derived calls from the RT-PCR reads in MiXCR, one entry per CDR3 protein. Among 300,000 to 350,000 distinct CDR3 sequences, roughly a fifth were seen once, and the ten largest hold more than 8.5%. In this sample, this clonotype turned up a few times. As yet, its antigen is unknown. The sequence derives from a man in his fifties or sixties who received an inactivated influenza vaccine. This material consisted of PBMCs from blood, taken about 20 months after vaccination.

This CDR3 reads CSAPQGVNQPQHF. CDR3 DNA sequence: TGCAGTGCTCCCCAGGGGGTCAATCAGCCCCAGCATTTT. The J gene is TRBJ1-5, the V gene TRBV20-1; 7 positions match TRBD1. V shed 5 bases and J 3 bases; nucleotides not matched to a gene: 4. Germline V gives CDR1 DFQATT, CDR2 SNEGSKA (reference sequence). CDR3 length: 13 residues.